This entry lists 13 T cell receptor beta chains sequenced from one sample in a study of OX40 agonist ivuxolimab in advanced cancers. The table came from immunoSEQ multiplex PCR; TCRdb's copy has only in-frame clones and leaves some out. The sample lists roughly 90,000 clones; 85% to 95% were seen once. Source: CD4+ or CD8+ T cells sorted from blood, taken in a trial of the OX40 agonist ivuxolimab. These receptors were collected from an adult with an advanced solid tumor such as melanoma, head and neck, liver or kidney cancer.

This chain joins TRBV21-1 and TRBJ2-1; whether TRBD2, the table's D call, matches the DNA was not checked. TRBV21-1 is described as a pseudogene. The CDR3 consists of 15 residues. CDR3 sequence (DNA): TGTGCCAGCAGCCCGAGCGGGAGAAACTTCAATGAGCAGTTCTTC. Translation: CASSPSGRNFNEQFF.

This sequence joins TRBV19 and TRBJ1-2; TRBD1 aligns across 8 bases. The V segment lost 3 bases and the J segment 5 bases; nucleotides outside the gene matches: 8. The CDR3 covers 15 residues. Germline CDR1 and CDR2: LNHDA and SQIVND (reference sequence). CDR3 loop: CASSMGQAQRYGYTF. Written as DNA, the CDR3 is TGTGCCAGTAGTATGGGACAGGCCCAACGTTATGGCTACACCTTC.

The rearrangement joins TRBV29-1 to TRBJ1-2; D gene ambiguous. V was pared by 0 bases and J by 8 bases, with 13 bases between. The CDR3 loop spans 13 amino acids. Germline assignment: CDR1 SQVTM and CDR2 ANQGSEA. The CDR3 is CSVEDGPSIGYTF. CDR3 coding DNA: TGCAGCGTTGAAGACGGGCCGTCTATCGGCTACACCTTC.

The chain combines TRBV27 with TRBJ1-2; 12 bases map to TRBD1. The CDR3 consists of 15 residues. Unmatched junction bases numbered 8, after V lost 8 bases and J lost 4 bases. Germline values: CDR1 MNHEY, CDR2 SMNVEV (reference sequence). The CDR3 region has the DNA TGTGCCAGCGGGGGACAGGGGGCTTTTTCCTATGGCTACACCTTC. Encoded protein: CASGGQGAFSYGYTF.

This CDR3 reads CASSLGGQGLDEKLFF. The CDR3 nucleotides read TGTGCCAGCAGCTTAGGTGGACAGGGGCTTGATGAAAAACTGTTTTTT. The chain joins TRBV11-2 to TRBJ1-4; 9 bases agree with TRBD1. CDR3 length: 16 amino acids. J gave up 6 bases and V 1 base, and 6 bases lay outside the gene matches. Germline loops: CDR1 SGHAT, CDR2 FQNNGV.

The V call is TRBV27, the J call TRBJ1-1; unclear D gene. The V and J ends lost 1 base and 3 bases respectively, with 12 bases between them. The germline CDR1 and CDR2 sequences are MNHEY and SMNVEV (reference sequence). The CDR3 is made up of 15 amino acids. The CDR3 loop reads CASSLFVDSHTEAFF. In DNA, the CDR3 is TGTGCCAGCAGTTTATTTGTCGACTCGCACACTGAAGCTTTCTTT.

The chain combines TRBV19 with TRBJ2-3; 8 nucleotides line up with TRBD2. CDR1 and CDR2 from the germline V gene are LNHDA and SQIVND (reference sequence). This CDR3 contains 15 residues. Losses at the gene ends were 6 bases for V and 2 bases for J; bases not matched to a gene: 7. CDR3 in DNA: TGTGCCAGTAGGAGCGGGGGATCTCCCACAGATACGCAGTATTTT. Translating it yields CASRSGGSPTDTQYF. Drawing the rest from reference TRBV19 and TRBJ2-3, the complete variable domain is DGGITQSPKYLFRKEGQNVTLSCEQNLNHDAMYWYRQDPGQGLRLIYYSQIVNDFQKGDIAEGYSVSREKKESFPLTVTSAQKNPTAFYLCASRSGGSPTDTQYFGPGTRLTVL.

The chain combines TRBV9 with TRBJ2-1; TRBD2 matches at 8 bases. Germline V gene sequence: CDR1 SGDLS, CDR2 YYNGEE. The CDR3 sequence is 14 residues long. Losses at the gene ends were 4 bases for V and 6 bases for J; bases not matched to a gene: 6. The chain's CDR3 is CASSPPLAGNEQFF. The CDR3 DNA reads as TGTGCCAGCAGCCCTCCCCTAGCGGGCAATGAGCAGTTCTTC.

The chain carries TRBV5-6 and TRBJ2-7; the match to TRBD1 covers 7 bases. V was pared by 4 bases and J by 0 bases, with 7 bases of the junction left unmatched. The CDR3 is made up of 15 amino acids. Germline V gene data show CDR1 as SGHDT and CDR2 as YYEEEE. The CDR3 DNA is TGTGCCAGCAGCCCAGGGGACAGTAGCTCCTACGAGCAGTACTTC. Protein sequence: CASSPGDSSSYEQYF.

This chain links TRBV7-2 with TRBJ2-7; 11 bases are a match to TRBD1. The CDR3 runs 15 residues. Losses at the gene ends were 4 bases for V and 4 bases for J; bases not matched to a gene: 6. CDR1 is SGHTA and CDR2 is FQGNSA in the germline V gene. CDR3 DNA sequence: TGTGCCAGCAGCTCCACCGGGACAGGGGGGTACGAGCAGTACTTC. Its protein product is CASSSTGTGGYEQYF.

The V gene is TRBV5-8, the J gene TRBJ2-7; tentatively, D is TRBD1 (5 bases). The CDR3 is made up of 15 amino acids. Per the germline V gene, CDR1 is SGHTS and CDR2 is YDEGEE. V lost 1 base and J 1 base, leaving 12 bases between the germline ends. In DNA, the CDR3 is TGTGCCAGCAGCTTGAGTTGGGGCGCGTCCTACGAGCAGTACTTC. Its protein product is CASSLSWGASYEQYF.

This clone was observed once. The CDR3 loop is CASSLGGGLNTEAFF. In DNA, the CDR3 is TGTGCCAGCAGCTTAGGGGGGGGATTGAACACTGAAGCTTTCTTT. V is TRBV7-8 and J is TRBJ1-1, with D maybe TRBD1 (5 bases). The CDR3 consists of 15 residues. V was clipped by 1 base and J by 0 bases, with 9 bases between them. Germline V gene sequence: CDR1 SGHVS, CDR2 FQNEAQ.

Only one count was recorded for this clone. This chain links TRBV6-1 with TRBJ2-5, with no clear D. Germline loops: CDR1 MNHNS, CDR2 SASEGT. Trimming left V 2 bases short and J 2 bases short, with 12 bases between. This CDR3 is built from 15 residues. This chain's CDR3 is CASSENSYSQETQYF. DNA of the CDR3: TGTGCCAGCAGTGAAAATAGTTACAGTCAAGAGACCCAGTACTTC.